Given below is one T cell receptor (beta chain) in context. In the authors' methods: Reference gene primer amplification in the assay estimated nucleated cell counts. Using immunoSEQ multiplex PCR, the repertoire was profiled, and TCRdb retains in-frame clones only, with some absent. V and J calls and clone size come straight from that table; D and trimming were deduced from the DNA. This table holds 110,000 or so clones, 65% to 90% found once. These data come from a study of blood T cell repertoires in COVID-19. Study overall: The cDNA or gDNA used as material had been derived from T cells, B-cell-depleted T cells, or PBMCs.

Trimming pared 3 bases from V and 4 bases from J, leaving 3 bases between. This CDR3 has 11 residues. Germline V gene lookup returns CDR1 MDHEN and CDR2 SYDVKM. Material: peripheral blood. This TCR derives from a woman over 75 with active or convalescent COVID-19. The chain carries TRBV28 and TRBJ1-2, with D uncertain. CDR3 nucleotide sequence: TGTGCCAGCAGTTTCGTCTATGGCTACACCTTC. Translating gives CASSFVYGYTF.